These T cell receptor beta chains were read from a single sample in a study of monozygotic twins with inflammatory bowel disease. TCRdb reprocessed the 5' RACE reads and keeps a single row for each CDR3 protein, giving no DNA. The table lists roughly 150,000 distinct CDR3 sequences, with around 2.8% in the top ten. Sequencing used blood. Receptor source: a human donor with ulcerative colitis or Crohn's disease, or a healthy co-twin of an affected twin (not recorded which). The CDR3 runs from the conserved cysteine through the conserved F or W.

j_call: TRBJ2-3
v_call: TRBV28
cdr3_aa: CASSSPYDTSTDTQYF

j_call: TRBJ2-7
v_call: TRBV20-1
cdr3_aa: CSARDSLGLYEQYF

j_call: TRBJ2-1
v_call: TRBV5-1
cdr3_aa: CASSFQGAYDEQFF

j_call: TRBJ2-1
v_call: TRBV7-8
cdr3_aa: CASSPRDSSYNEQFF

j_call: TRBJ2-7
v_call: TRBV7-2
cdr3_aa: CASSLVVGQGGEQYF

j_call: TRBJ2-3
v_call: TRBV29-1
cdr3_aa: CSVEGTSTDTQYF

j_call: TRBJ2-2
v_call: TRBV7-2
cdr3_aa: CASSSGLAHGTGELFF

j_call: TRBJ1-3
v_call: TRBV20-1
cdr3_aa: CSASPLVSSGNTIYF

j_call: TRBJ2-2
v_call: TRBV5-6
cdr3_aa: CASRRTRGGELFF

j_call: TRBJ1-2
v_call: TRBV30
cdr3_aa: CAWRETRNYGYTF

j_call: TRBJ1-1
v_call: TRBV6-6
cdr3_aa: CASTMSDTEAFF

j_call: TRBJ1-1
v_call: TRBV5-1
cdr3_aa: CASSLPEENTEAFF

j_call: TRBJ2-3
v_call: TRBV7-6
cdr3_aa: CASSQAQRTQYF

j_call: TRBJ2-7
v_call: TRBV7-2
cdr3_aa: CASSLGLAGGRYEQYF

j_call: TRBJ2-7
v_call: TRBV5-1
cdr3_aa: CASSLAAGEQYF

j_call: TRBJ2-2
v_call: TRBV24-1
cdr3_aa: CATSDLAGPPNTGELFF

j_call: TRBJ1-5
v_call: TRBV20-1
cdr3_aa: CSARDPSGSQPQHF

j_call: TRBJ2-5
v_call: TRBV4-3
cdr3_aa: CASSRDRRGETQYF

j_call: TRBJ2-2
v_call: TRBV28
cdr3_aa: CASRQGGRVSGELFF

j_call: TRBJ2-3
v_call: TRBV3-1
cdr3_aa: CASSPAGSSTDTQYF

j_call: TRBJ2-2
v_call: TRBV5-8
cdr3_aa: CASSSSGQWNTGELFF

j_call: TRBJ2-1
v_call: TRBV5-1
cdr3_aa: CASSPRPDNEQFF

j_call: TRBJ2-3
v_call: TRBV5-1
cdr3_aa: CASSSGLAGGPGTDTQYF

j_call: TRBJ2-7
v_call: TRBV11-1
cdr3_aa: CASSLELAGTGNSYEQYF

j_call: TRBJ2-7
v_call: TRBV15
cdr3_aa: CATSRDKAGHSYEQYF

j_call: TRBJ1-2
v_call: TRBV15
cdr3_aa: CATSRDIGGSYGYTF

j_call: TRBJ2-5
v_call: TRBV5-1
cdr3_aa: CASSRGQRAEETQYF

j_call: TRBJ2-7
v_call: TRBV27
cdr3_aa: CASSLVRDRGFEQYF

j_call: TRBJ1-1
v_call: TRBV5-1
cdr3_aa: CASSTVGGMNTEAFF

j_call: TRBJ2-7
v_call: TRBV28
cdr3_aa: CASSFQGPGEQYF

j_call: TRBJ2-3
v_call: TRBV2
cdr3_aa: CASGEATGGYTQYF

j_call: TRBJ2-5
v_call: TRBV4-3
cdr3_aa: CASSQVPSVSMGTQYF

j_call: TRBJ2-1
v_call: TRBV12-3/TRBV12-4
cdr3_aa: CASLWSSYNEQFF

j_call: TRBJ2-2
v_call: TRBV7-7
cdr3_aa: CASSSRTGINTGELFF

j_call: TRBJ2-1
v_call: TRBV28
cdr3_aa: CASRDTGDNEQFF

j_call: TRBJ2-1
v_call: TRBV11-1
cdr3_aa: CASVGLAGGRNSYNEQFF

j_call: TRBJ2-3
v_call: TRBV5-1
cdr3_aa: CASSLRPSGSRDTDTQYF

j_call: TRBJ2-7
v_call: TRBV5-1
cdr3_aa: CASSARDRGYEQYF

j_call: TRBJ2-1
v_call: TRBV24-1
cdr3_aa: CATSDLDRHSYNEQFF